These 30 T cell receptor beta chains were sequenced from one sample in a study of control samples from healthy donors and cancer patients. The method was immunoSEQ multiplex PCR; TCRdb's version includes in-frame clones alone and lacks a portion of them. The sample holds tens of thousands of clones, about four fifths seen once. The sample taken for sequencing was PBMCs. The origin of the receptors is a woman in her 50s with lung cancer.

This clone was detected only a few times. V and J are TRBV4-1 and TRBJ2-2; 7 nucleotides line up with TRBD1. Unmatched junction bases numbered 7, after V lost 3 bases and J lost 0 bases. The CDR3 has 17 residues. Germline V gives CDR1 MGHRA, CDR2 YSYEKL. In DNA, the CDR3 is TGCGCCAGCAGCCAGCCCTTACAGGGGTCGAACACCGGGGAGCTGTTTTTT. Its protein is CASSQPLQGSNTGELFF.

The chain recombines TRBV7-9 with TRBJ1-1; D perhaps matches TRBD1 (6 bases). V lost 6 bases to trimming and J lost 1 base, with 9 bases between them. This CDR3 comprises 13 residues. CDR1 and CDR2 from the germline V gene are SEHNR and FQNEAQ (reference sequence). CDR3 DNA: TGTGCCAGCAGTCCGACAGGGAACACTGAAGCTTTCTTT. As protein: CASSPTGNTEAFF.

This clone was detected a few times. The gene calls are TRBV4-1 and TRBJ2-3; D call uncertain. V lost 1 base, J lost 0 bases, and 5 bases lay in between. Germline values: CDR1 MGHRA, CDR2 YSYEKL. CDR3 length: 14 amino acids. In DNA, the CDR3 is TGCGCCAGCAGCCAAGCGAGAAGCACAGATACGCAGTATTTT. This gives the protein CASSQARSTDTQYF.

The CDR3 here is CATSALDGYGYTF. In DNA form, the CDR3 reads TGTGCCACCAGTGCCCTCGACGGCTATGGCTACACCTTC. The rearrangement joins TRBV24-1 to TRBJ1-2, with D hard to call. V was shortened by 5 bases and J by 4 bases, with 10 bases between the two germline ends. This CDR3 is built from 13 residues. Germline values: CDR1 KGHDR, CDR2 SFDVKD.

This chain joins TRBV19 and TRBJ2-7; TRBD1 or TRBD2 may be the D gene (5 bases each). With 6 bases removed from V and 3 bases from J, the gap between germline ends came to 18 bases. Germline V gives CDR1 LNHDA, CDR2 SQIVND (reference sequence). The CDR3 covers 15 residues. This CDR3 is CASSALGASLYEQYF. CDR3 in DNA: TGTGCCAGTAGCGCCCTCGGGGCTTCCCTCTACGAGCAGTACTTC.

V gene TRBV9 combines with J gene TRBJ1-2, with 8 bases lining up with TRBD1. J gave up 3 bases and V 2 bases, and 12 bases lay outside the gene matches. The CDR3 spans 17 residues. Germline V lookup: CDR1 SGDLS, CDR2 YYNGEE. As DNA, the CDR3 is TGTGCCAGCAGCGTGGACGACAGGGGACCTAGATACTATGGCTACACCTTC. Protein: CASSVDDRGPRYYGYTF. The complete variable domain, with remaining parts taken from reference TRBV9 and TRBJ1-2, reads DSGVTQTPKHLITATGQRVTLRCSPRSGDLSVYWYQQSLDQGLQFLIQYYNGEERAKGNILERFSAQQFPDLHSELNLSSLELGDSALYFCASSVDDRGPRYYGYTFGSGTRLTVV.

The chain links TRBV30 to TRBJ1-3; D is uncertain. This CDR3 region has 14 residues. Germline CDR1 is GTSNPN and CDR2 is SVGIG (reference sequence). Trimming took 1 base from V and 1 from J, leaving 8 bases between them. The DNA for the CDR3 is TGTGCCTGGAGTGCGGAGGCATCTGGAAACACCATATATTTT. As protein: CAWSAEASGNTIYF. The variable domain in full, with the rest retrieved from reference TRBV30 and TRBJ1-3, is SQTIHQWPATLVQPVGSPLSLECTVEGTSNPNLYWYRQAAGRGLQLLFYSVGIGQISSEVPQNLSASRPQDRQFILSSKKLLLSDSGFYLCAWSAEASGNTIYFGEGSWLTVV.

This clone was detected only a few times. The chain uses TRBV7-9 and TRBJ1-2, with TRBD1 as a possible D gene (5 bases). This CDR3 has 12 residues. Germline CDR1 and CDR2: SEHNR and FQNEAQ (reference sequence). V lost 6 bases and J 7 bases, leaving 12 bases between the germline ends. The CDR3 nucleotides read TGTGCCAGCAGACCCCTCGGGGGTGGCTACACCTTC. Its protein product is CASRPLGGGYTF.

The CDR3 nucleotides read TGTGCCAGTAGTCGCGCAATAGGGAACACTGAAGCTTTCTTT. As protein: CASSRAIGNTEAFF. The chain couples TRBV19 to TRBJ1-1; D is undetermined. This CDR3 has 14 residues. V lost 5 bases and J lost 1, with 11 bases in between. The germline V gene has CDR1 LNHDA and CDR2 SQIVND (reference sequence).

The chain has TRBV29-1 and TRBJ1-2; D ambiguous. From germline, CDR1 is SQVTM and CDR2 ANQGSEA. V dropped 2 bases and J dropped 8 bases, with 15 bases sitting between them. The CDR3 is made up of 13 amino acids. Written as DNA, the CDR3 is TGCAGCGTTGAAAAGGGCCTACCCGGGGGCTACACCTTC. This codes for CSVEKGLPGGYTF.

The chain recombines TRBV7-3 with TRBJ2-7; possible D gene TRBD1, 6 bases. V lost 5 bases, J lost 0 bases, and 14 bases lay in between. The CDR3 consists of 15 residues. Germline V lookup: CDR1 SGHTA, CDR2 FQGTGA. The CDR3 loop is CASSRGSGSSYEQYF. For the CDR3, the DNA is TGTGCCAGCAGCAGGGGGAGCGGAAGCTCCTACGAGCAGTACTTC.

To note about this clone: This sample also contains other DNA sequences that code for the same CDR3. This chain joins TRBV6-4 and TRBJ1-1; perhaps TRBD1 as D (6 bases). CDR3 length: 13 amino acids. In germline, CDR1 is MRHNA, CDR2 SNTAGT. Trimming took 6 bases from V and 0 from J, leaving 8 bases between them. DNA of the CDR3: TGTGCCAGCAGGGACAGTATGAACACTGAAGCTTTCTTT. This translates into CASRDSMNTEAFF.

V and J are TRBV28 and TRBJ2-5; D perhaps matches TRBD2 (6 bases). The germline CDR1 and CDR2 sequences are MDHEN and SYDVKM. The CDR3 is 15 residues long. V dropped 5 bases and J dropped 9 bases, with 22 bases sitting between them. The CDR3 DNA reads as TGTGCCAGCAGTAATCGGGACGGAGGGTCCGGGTCCCAGTACTTC. Its translation: CASSNRDGGSGSQYF.

The chain is built from TRBV9 and TRBJ2-1; 8 bases line up with TRBD2. Germline trimming cut 0 bases from V and 5 bases from J; bases unmatched to any gene: 7. CDR3 length equals 16 residues. Germline V CDR1 and CDR2: SGDLS, YYNGEE. The CDR3 sequence: CASSVAPLLADNEQFF. CDR3 DNA sequence: TGTGCCAGCAGCGTAGCTCCCCTACTAGCGGACAATGAGCAGTTCTTC.

The chain couples TRBV6-2 or TRBV6-3 to TRBJ2-5; 8 bases line up with TRBD2. V dropped 0 bases and J dropped 1; count of bases not matched to a gene: 13. CDR1 is MNHEY, CDR2 SVGEGT, per germline. This CDR3 has 19 residues. The DNA of the CDR3 is TGTGCCAGCAGTTACTCGGCGGGGGGCTTCGGGAGTGGCCAAGAGACCCAGTACTTC. This sequence encodes CASSYSAGGFGSGQETQYF.

The chain combines TRBV7-2 with TRBJ1-5; D uncertain. V was cut by 5 bases and J by 1 base, with 9 bases left in between. The V gene's germline CDR1 is SGHTA and CDR2 FQGNSA. The CDR3 contains 14 residues. The CDR3 nucleotides read TGTGCCAGCAGCCCCAGTTTCAGCAATCAGCCCCAGCATTTT. This gives the protein CASSPSFSNQPQHF.

The chain joins TRBV15 to TRBJ2-5; D is unclear. CDR3 length: 13 amino acids. Trimming pared 8 bases from V and 5 bases from J, leaving 15 bases between. CDR1 and CDR2 (germline): LNHNV, YYDKDF (reference sequence). Here the CDR3 DNA reads TGTGCCACCCAGGCACCCTTGGGGGAGACCCAGTACTTC. This gives the protein CATQAPLGETQYF.

The chain joins TRBV7-2 to TRBJ1-1; D call uncertain. The CDR3 totals 12 residues. Germline CDR1 reads SGHTA; CDR2 reads FQGNSA. V lost 3 bases, J lost 5 bases, and 7 bases lay in between. CDR3 bases: TGTGCCAGCAGCTTTAGCTTGACTGAAGCTTTCTTT. Its translation: CASSFSLTEAFF. Filled out from reference TRBV7-2 and TRBJ1-1, the complete variable domain reads GAGVSQSPSNKVTEKGKDVELRCDPISGHTALYWYRQSLGQGLEFLIYFQGNSAPDKSGLPSDRFSAERTGGSVSTLTIQRTQQEDSAVYLCASSFSLTEAFFGQGTRLTVV.

The V gene is TRBV6-5, the J gene TRBJ1-2; 7 bases are shared with TRBD1. Germline CDR1 and CDR2: MNHEY and SVGAGI. V was clipped by 5 bases and J by 4 bases; unmatched bases: 7. CDR3 size: 14 residues. For the CDR3, the DNA is TGTGCCAGCAGTCTGGACAGGATCACCTATGGCTACACCTTC. Protein sequence: CASSLDRITYGYTF.

The count of this clone is one. The rearrangement links TRBV18 to TRBJ2-5; D is undetermined. Per germline, CDR1 KGHSH and CDR2 LQKENI. This CDR3 is built from 14 residues. Between the trimmed V and J ends, which lost 0 bases and 3 bases, there was a span of 8 bases. CDR3 nucleotides: TGTGCCAGCTCACCACCAGGGCGAGAAGAGACCCAGTACTTC. This encodes CASSPPGREETQYF.

This clone was counted between two and nine times. The chain recombines TRBV2 with TRBJ1-3; maybe TRBD1 (5 bases). The CDR3 consists of 14 residues. Trimming removed 8 bases at V and 4 bases at J, with 15 bases between. CDR1 SNHLY and CDR2 FYNNEI come from the germline V gene. The CDR3 DNA follows: TGTGCCAGCCAAGGCCCCGGGGGAGGAAACACCATATATTTT. This encodes CASQGPGGGNTIYF. Using reference TRBV2 and TRBJ1-3 for the parts outside the CDR3, the full variable domain is EPEVTQTPSHQVTQMGQEVILRCVPISNHLYFYWYRQILGQKVEFLVSFYNNEISEKSEIFDDQFSVERPDGSNFTLKIRSTKLEDSAMYFCASQGPGGGNTIYFGEGSWLTVV.

The CDR3 reads CASGPHGQGYEQYF. CDR3 nucleotide sequence: TGTGCTAGTGGTCCCCATGGACAGGGCTACGAGCAGTACTTC. This sequence joins TRBV12-5 and TRBJ2-7; TRBD1 agrees at 8 bases. This CDR3 comprises 14 residues. CDR1 is LGHNT and CDR2 is FRNRAP in the germline V gene. With V trimmed by 5 bases and J by 3 bases, 6 bases remained unmatched.

The V call is TRBV20-1, the J call TRBJ2-7; D call uncertain. Trimming pared 6 bases from V and 5 bases from J, leaving 11 bases between. The CDR3 runs to 11 residues. Germline-derived CDR1 and CDR2 are DFQATT and SNEGSKA (reference sequence). The CDR3 nucleotides are TGCAGTGCCCGAGCAGGACACGAGCAGTACTTC. It yields the protein CSARAGHEQYF.

The genes are TRBV24-1 and TRBJ2-3; D is perhaps TRBD1 (5 bases). Trimming took 6 bases from V and 2 from J, leaving 17 bases between them. Germline assignment: CDR1 KGHDR and CDR2 SFDVKD. CDR3 length equals 16 residues. CDR3 in amino acids: CATSSSKGLLTDTQYF. The CDR3 DNA reads TGTGCCACCAGTTCCTCTAAGGGGCTCCTCACAGATACGCAGTATTTT.

This chain uses TRBV6-1 with TRBJ1-2; D gene ambiguous. This CDR3 is built from 14 residues. V was pared by 1 base and J by 2 bases, with 8 bases between. Germline assignment: CDR1 MNHNS and CDR2 SASEGT. As DNA, the CDR3 is TGTGCCAGCAGTGAAGGGCGGATCAACTATGGCTACACCTTC. It is translated as CASSEGRINYGYTF.

This clone was observed a few times. This rearrangement joins TRBV5-6 to TRBJ2-7, with D hard to call. This CDR3 region has 13 residues. V lost 5 bases, J lost 2 bases, and 11 bases lay in between. Germline values: CDR1 SGHDT, CDR2 YYEEEE. The chain's CDR3 is CASSYRSPYEQYF. As DNA, the CDR3 is TGTGCCAGCAGTTACCGTTCTCCCTACGAGCAGTACTTC.

This rearrangement joins TRBV12-3 or TRBV12-4 to TRBJ1-1; maybe TRBD1 (6 bases). V lost 6 bases, J lost 3 bases, and 11 bases lay in between. The CDR3 is made up of 13 amino acids. The CDR3 here is CASSPQGHTEAFF. CDR3 DNA: TGTGCCAGCAGCCCTCAGGGGCACACTGAAGCTTTCTTT.

The chain employs TRBV28 and TRBJ1-4; 10 nucleotides line up with TRBD1. This CDR3 is 15 amino acids long. CDR1 is MDHEN and CDR2 is SYDVKM in the germline V gene. V was clipped by 2 bases and J by 7 bases; unmatched bases: 4. In DNA, the CDR3 is TGTGCCAGCAGTTTAGGTGGGACAGGGGTTGAAAAACTGTTTTTT. Its translation is CASSLGGTGVEKLFF.

The chain employs TRBV7-2 and TRBJ2-2; tentatively, D is TRBD2 (5 bases). The CDR3 contains 15 residues. Trimming removed 1 base from V and 11 bases from J, with 17 bases in between. Germline V gene sequence: CDR1 SGHTA, CDR2 FQGNSA. CDR3 amino acids: CASSLGSRLAVELFF. CDR3 nucleotide sequence: TGTGCCAGCAGCTTAGGCTCGCGGCTAGCTGTCGAGCTGTTTTTT.

The chain links TRBV3-1 (or the pseudogene TRBV3-2) to TRBJ1-1; perhaps TRBD1 as D (5 bases). The CDR3 length is 13 residues. From germline, CDR1 is LGHDT and CDR2 YNNKEL (reference sequence). Trimming took 6 bases from V and 1 from J, leaving 9 bases between them. The CDR3 DNA is TGTGCCAGCAGAACCGGGACGAACACTGAAGCTTTCTTT. Translating gives CASRTGTNTEAFF.